The sequence of this T cell receptor (beta chain) was determined in a study of T cells in Graves' hyperthyroidism and ophthalmopathy (dated by TCRdb to between 2018 and 2020). Describing the broader study: Peripheral blood was sampled at the time of initial diagnosis, prior to any treatment. The 75 to 100 discovery patients were randomly split 7:3 into training and test sets. After sampling, hyperthyroidism patients received methimazole starting at 30 mg daily, and ophthalmopathy patients received high-dose intravenous methylprednisolone. Prospective prediction of ophthalmopathy was tested in an independent validation cohort consisting of about 19 hyperthyroidism patients and some 15 patients who later progressed to ophthalmopathy. The paper reports TCR Vbeta CDR3 sequencing of approximately 130 peripheral blood samples: approximately 41 ophthalmopathy, about 75 hyperthyroidism and approximately 17 progressor patients. In more than 5 Graves' hyperthyroidism patients, the study also compared T-cell repertoires from thyroid tissue with T-cell repertoires from blood. To identify distinguishing TCR V-J signatures, a discovery cohort of 90 to 100 patients was used, comprising 43 with Graves' ophthalmopathy and around 60 with stable Graves' hyperthyroidism.

Stable Graves' hyperthyroidism was defined as no progression to ophthalmopathy during 18 months of follow-up. The hyperthyroidism patients were between 18 and 65 years old and newly diagnosed, with a disease duration of less than 2 months. The study excluded patients with uncontrolled infections, other autoimmune diseases, pregnancy or lactation. Diagnoses were established on the basis of clinical symptoms, serum thyroxine and TRAb, thyroid ultrasound, and orbital computed tomography. PBMCs were separated from 10 ml of fresh peripheral blood using Ficoll-Paque density gradient centrifugation. Total RNA was extracted with Trizol reagent, and quality was checked on an Agilent 2100 Bioanalyzer. Study-level results and caveats: Blood samples also contained most of the expanded thyroid clonotypes (frequency above 0.001), which suggests that blood repertoires may reflect thyroid immune responses. A 13 V-J signature model separated ophthalmopathy from stable hyperthyroidism, with around 90% sensitivity and about 81% specificity in cross-validation and 80%/75% in testing. In validation, progression to ophthalmopathy was predicted by the model with 55% to 71% sensitivity and roughly 72% specificity, a median of 6.5 months before onset. Sample size was not statistically predetermined, and investigators were not blinded to group allocation.

TCR beta CDR3 regions were amplified from RNA transcripts. A first-round RT-PCR of the TCR CDR3 used the HTBI primer set with the Qiagen OneStep RT-PCR kit. Libraries were constructed in a second round of multiplex PCR, after which size selection and purification were carried out. Paired-end sequencing of the libraries was performed with 100 bp reads on an Illumina HiSeq2000. The paper's data handling went like this. SOAPnuke was used to process the raw data, throwing out any read that contained adapters or uncalled bases, had a mean Phred below 15, or lacked an exact constant-primer or identifier match. High-quality paired reads were merged using COPE v1.2.5, and each unique nucleotide sequence was defined as a clonotype. Clonotypes were aligned to IMGT TRBV, TRBD and TRBJ reference segments using MiTCR v1.1. Analysis was restricted to V-J combinations with a frequency above 0.0001, which covered 99% to 99.2% of repertoires. The TCS score was defined as F50 (clonal expansion) divided by E x V (chaos), with BLOSUM62-based TCRdist calculated between CDR3 peptides within each V-J. Welch's t-statistics and random forest reduced fewer than 600 V-J features to roughly 13, which were used in a naive Bayes classifier (R e1071). TCRdb itself trimmed the public reads at Q25 with fastp, ran MiXCR and retained productive beta chains. Rows are combined by CDR3 protein, so each entry shows the most common genes and DNA. TCRdb's processing, not the study's, gives the V and J calls here. The sample records approximately 630,000 distinct CDR3 sequences, 15% to 20% of which are singletons. Of the sample, around 4% is held by the ten largest clones.

This clonotype was seen repeatedly, ten times or more. The clone's antigen remains unknown. Nothing much larger sits one base from this clone, and base qualities are not available. The CDR1 and CDR2 encoded by the germline V gene (reference sequence) are DFQATT and SNEGSKA. At the junction V is shortened by 3 bases and J by 0 bases; bases outside the gene matches: 8. The cysteine opens and the phenylalanine closes a CDR3 of 16 amino acids. Only CDR3 DNA is held: 48 bases, read in frame from base 1. The rearrangement joined TRBV20-1 to TRBJ2-7; TRBD2 fits 10 bases in the junction. Input material: blood. The clonotype originates from a woman aged 25 to 39 with Graves' hyperthyroidism. The sequenced DNA is TGCAGTGCTAGGCTCTCCGGGACTAGCGCCTCCTACGAGCAGTACTTC. Its product reads: CSARLSGTSASYEQYF.